One sample yielded the 9 T cell receptor beta chains listed below, sequenced in a study of blood T cells in healthy people across ages. Alongside a J-beta primer mix, a sample-barcoded 5' primer served in a second PCR lasting roughly 7 to 11 cycles. Using its own MiXCR run on the 5' RACE reads, TCRdb lists one record per CDR3 protein. The table shows 800,000 to 950,000 distinct CDR3 sequences, with about 44% occurring only once. The sample was blood. These receptors were taken from a young man in good health.

The V gene is TRBV20-1, the J gene TRBJ2-4; TRBD1 aligns across 7 bases. The ends lost 5 bases at V and 15 bases at J; junction bases unmatched: 13. Looked up from germline, CDR1 is DFQATT and CDR2 is SNEGSKA (reference sequence). This CDR3 spans 12 amino acids. This CDR3 reads CSASLSPGQRYF. Here the CDR3 DNA reads TGCAGTGCTTCCCTCTCACCGGGACAGCGGTACTTC.

The chain is built from TRBV28 and TRBJ2-3; 8 bases are shared with TRBD1. The ends lost 5 bases at V and 7 bases at J; junction bases unmatched: 11. This CDR3 contains 15 residues. Germline V CDR1 and CDR2: MDHEN, SYDVKM. CDR3 in amino acids: CASSPGTGGDNTQYF. CDR3 sequence (DNA): TGTGCCAGCAGTCCCGGGACAGGTGGTGATAATACGCAGTATTTT.

The chain joins TRBV30 to TRBJ1-2, with 7 nucleotides matching TRBD1. CDR1 and CDR2 (germline): GTSNPN, SVGIG (reference sequence). The CDR3 totals 13 residues. Losses at the gene ends were 2 bases for V and 9 bases for J; bases not matched to a gene: 9. CDR3 sequence (DNA): TGTGCCTGGAGTCGCGGGACAGAGACGCGCTACACCTTC. It is translated as CAWSRGTETRYTF.

The rearrangement uses TRBV7-2 and TRBJ2-3, with D maybe TRBD2 (6 bases). Trimming removed 0 bases from V and 4 bases from J, with 14 bases in between. The CDR3 runs to 16 residues. Germline V gives CDR1 SGHTA, CDR2 FQGNSA. DNA for the CDR3: TGTGCCAGCAGCTTAGCGCGGCGGGGTAGTTCAGATACGCAGTATTTT. Translated: CASSLARRGSSDTQYF.

This clonotype has only a few counts. The chain has TRBV7-2 and TRBJ1-6; perhaps TRBD1 as D (5 bases). With 5 bases removed from V and 6 bases from J, the gap between germline ends came to 11 bases. CDR1 is SGHTA, CDR2 FQGNSA, per germline. The CDR3 sequence is 14 residues long. In DNA form, the CDR3 reads TGTGCCAGCAGCGTGGGACGGACTAATTCACCCCTCCACTTT. Residues: CASSVGRTNSPLHF.

This chain connects TRBV13 to TRBJ2-7; D unclear. The CDR3 sequence is 15 residues long. Germline loops: CDR1 PRHDT, CDR2 FYEKMQ (reference sequence). V was cut by 3 bases and J by 0 bases, with 12 bases left in between. The CDR3 protein is CASSFVSTSSYEQYF. Written as DNA, the CDR3 is TGTGCCAGCAGCTTTGTCTCCACAAGCTCCTACGAGCAGTACTTC.

The rearrangement uses TRBV6-5 and TRBJ2-5, with D possibly matching TRBD2 (6 bases). Germline V CDR1 and CDR2: MNHEY, SVGAGI. There are 15 residues in the CDR3. V lost 0 bases, J lost 2 bases, and 10 bases lay in between. The CDR3 sequence: CASSYSIRGQETQYF. CDR3 sequence (DNA): TGTGCCAGCAGTTACTCGATACGGGGGCAAGAGACCCAGTACTTC.

The V and J genes are TRBV20-1 and TRBJ1-4, with D possibly being TRBD1 (5 bases). V lost 5 bases, J lost 4 bases, and 11 bases lay in between. The length of the CDR3 is 13 residues. The germline CDR1 and CDR2 sequences are DFQATT and SNEGSKA (reference sequence). CDR3 bases: TGCAGTGCTTTCAGGGCCGATAATGAAAAACTGTTTTTT. It codes for CSAFRADNEKLFF.

In the case of this clonotype: At one boundary the junction diverges from the germline segment, which might be a read error. The CDR3 region is CASSLAAGDGSYEQYF. In DNA form, the CDR3 reads TGTGCCAGCAGCCTAGCTGCCGGGGACGGCTCCTACGAGCAGTACTTC. This rearrangement joins TRBV7-6 to TRBJ2-7; D might be TRBD1 or TRBD2, each matching 5 bases. Germline V lookup: CDR1 SGHVS, CDR2 FNYEAQ. The CDR3 is 16 amino acids. Combining the CDR3 with reference TRBV7-6 and TRBJ2-7 gives the whole variable domain GAGVSQSPRYKVTKRGQDVALRCDPISGHVSLYWYRQALGQGPEFLTYFNYEAQQDKSGLPNDRFSAERPEGSISTLTIQRTEQRDSAMYRCASSLAAGDGSYEQYFGPGTRLTVT.